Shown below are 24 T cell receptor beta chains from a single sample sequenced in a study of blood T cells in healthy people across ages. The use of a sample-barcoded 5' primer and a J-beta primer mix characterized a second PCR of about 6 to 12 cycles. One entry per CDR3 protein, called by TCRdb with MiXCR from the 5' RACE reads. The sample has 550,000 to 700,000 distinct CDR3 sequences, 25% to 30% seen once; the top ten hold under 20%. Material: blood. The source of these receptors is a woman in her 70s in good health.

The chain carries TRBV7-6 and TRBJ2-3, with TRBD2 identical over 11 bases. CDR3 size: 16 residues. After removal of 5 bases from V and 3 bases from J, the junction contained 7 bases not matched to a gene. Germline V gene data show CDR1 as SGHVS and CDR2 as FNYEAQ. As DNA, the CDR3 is TGTGCCAGCAGCGAAACTAGCGGGGGCCCGACAGATACGCAGTATTTT. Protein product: CASSETSGGPTDTQYF.

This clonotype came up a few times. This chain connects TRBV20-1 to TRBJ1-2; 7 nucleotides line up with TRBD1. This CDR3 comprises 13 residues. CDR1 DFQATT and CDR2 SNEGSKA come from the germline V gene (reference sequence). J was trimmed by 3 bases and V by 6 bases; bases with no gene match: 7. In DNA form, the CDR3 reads TGCAGTGCCAGACGTACAGGGGACTATGGCTACACCTTC. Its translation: CSARRTGDYGYTF.

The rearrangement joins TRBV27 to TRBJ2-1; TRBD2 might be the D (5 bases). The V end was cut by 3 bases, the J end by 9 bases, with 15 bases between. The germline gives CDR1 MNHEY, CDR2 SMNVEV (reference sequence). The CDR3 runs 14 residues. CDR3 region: CASSFRSLVLEQFF. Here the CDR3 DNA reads TGTGCCAGCAGTTTTCGGTCACTAGTTCTTGAGCAGTTCTTC.

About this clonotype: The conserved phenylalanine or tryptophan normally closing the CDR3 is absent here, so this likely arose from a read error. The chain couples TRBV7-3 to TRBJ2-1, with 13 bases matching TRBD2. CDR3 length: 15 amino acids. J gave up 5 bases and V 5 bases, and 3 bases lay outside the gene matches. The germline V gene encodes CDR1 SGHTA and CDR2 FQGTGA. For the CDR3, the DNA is TGTGCCAGCAGCCGGGGACTAGCGGGGAACAATGAGCAGTTCCTC. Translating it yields CASSRGLAGNNEQFL.

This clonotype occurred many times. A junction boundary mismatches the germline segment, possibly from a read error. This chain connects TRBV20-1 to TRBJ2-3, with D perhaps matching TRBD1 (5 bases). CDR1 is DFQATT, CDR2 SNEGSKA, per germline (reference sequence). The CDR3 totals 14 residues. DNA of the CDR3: TGCAGTGCTAGTCAAGGGGTTAGTACAGACACGCAGTATTTT. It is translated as CSASQGVSTDTQYF.

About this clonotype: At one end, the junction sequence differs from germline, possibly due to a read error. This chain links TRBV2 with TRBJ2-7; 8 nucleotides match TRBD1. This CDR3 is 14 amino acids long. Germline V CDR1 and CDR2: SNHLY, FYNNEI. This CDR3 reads CASTLGQGSYEQYF. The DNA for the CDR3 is TGTGCCAGCACCTTAGGACAGGGTTCCTACGAACAGTACTTC.

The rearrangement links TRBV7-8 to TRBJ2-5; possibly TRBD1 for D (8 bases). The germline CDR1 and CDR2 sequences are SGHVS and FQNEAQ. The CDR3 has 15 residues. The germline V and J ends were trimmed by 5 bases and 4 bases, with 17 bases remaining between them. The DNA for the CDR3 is TGTGCCAGCAGCGGTCAGACAGGGGAGGGAGAGACCCAGTACTTC. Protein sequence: CASSGQTGEGETQYF.

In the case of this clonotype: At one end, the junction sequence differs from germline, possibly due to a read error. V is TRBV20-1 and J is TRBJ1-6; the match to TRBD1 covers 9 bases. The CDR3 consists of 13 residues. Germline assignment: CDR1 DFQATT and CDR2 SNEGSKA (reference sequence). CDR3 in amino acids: CSARDRLGTGSYF. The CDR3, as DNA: TGCAGTGCTAGAGATCGCCTTGGGACAGGGTCGTATTTT.

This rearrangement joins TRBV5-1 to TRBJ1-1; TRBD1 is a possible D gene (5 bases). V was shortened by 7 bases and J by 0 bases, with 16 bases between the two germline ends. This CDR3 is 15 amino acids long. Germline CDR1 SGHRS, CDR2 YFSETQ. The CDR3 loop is CASGWGTNMNTEAFF. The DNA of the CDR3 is TGCGCCAGCGGATGGGGGACCAATATGAACACTGAAGCTTTCTTT.

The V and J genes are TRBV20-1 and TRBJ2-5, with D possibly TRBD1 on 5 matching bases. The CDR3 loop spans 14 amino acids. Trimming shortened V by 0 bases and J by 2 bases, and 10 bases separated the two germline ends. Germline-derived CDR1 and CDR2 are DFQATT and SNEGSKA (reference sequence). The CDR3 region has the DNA TGCAGTGCTAGAGATACGCAGGGACAAGAGACCCAGTACTTC. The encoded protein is CSARDTQGQETQYF.

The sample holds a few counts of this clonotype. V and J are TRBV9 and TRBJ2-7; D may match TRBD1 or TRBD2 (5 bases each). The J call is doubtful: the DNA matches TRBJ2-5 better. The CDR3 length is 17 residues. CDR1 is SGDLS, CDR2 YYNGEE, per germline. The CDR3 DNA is TGTGCCAGCAGTGCCGGGGCAGGGAACAGCGTCCAAGAGACCCAGTACTTC. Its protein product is CASSAGAGNSVQETQYF.

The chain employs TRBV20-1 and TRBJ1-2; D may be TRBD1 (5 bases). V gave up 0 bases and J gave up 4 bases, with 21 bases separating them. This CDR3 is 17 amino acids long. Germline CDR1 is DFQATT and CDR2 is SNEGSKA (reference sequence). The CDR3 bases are TGCAGTGCTAGAGATCGGTCTAATCCAGAGAGGGGCTATGGCTACACCTTC. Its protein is CSARDRSNPERGYGYTF.

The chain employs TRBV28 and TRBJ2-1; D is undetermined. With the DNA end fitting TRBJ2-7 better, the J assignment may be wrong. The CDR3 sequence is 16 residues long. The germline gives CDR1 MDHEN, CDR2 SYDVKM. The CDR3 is CASSFGTQAMSYEQYF. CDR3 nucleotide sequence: TGTGCCAGCAGTTTCGGTACGCAGGCCATGTCCTACGAGCAGTACTTC.

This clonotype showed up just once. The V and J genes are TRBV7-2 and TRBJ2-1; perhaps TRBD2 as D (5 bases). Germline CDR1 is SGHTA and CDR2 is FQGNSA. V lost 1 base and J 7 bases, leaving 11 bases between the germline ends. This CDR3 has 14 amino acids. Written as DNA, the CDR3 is TGTGCCAGCAGCTTAGTCGCGGGCCCAAATGAGCAGTTCTTC. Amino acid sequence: CASSLVAGPNEQFF. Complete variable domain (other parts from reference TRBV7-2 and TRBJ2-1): GAGVSQSPSNKVTEKGKDVELRCDPISGHTALYWYRQSLGQGLEFLIYFQGNSAPDKSGLPSDRFSAERTGGSVSTLTIQRTQQEDSAVYLCASSLVAGPNEQFFGPGTRLTVL.

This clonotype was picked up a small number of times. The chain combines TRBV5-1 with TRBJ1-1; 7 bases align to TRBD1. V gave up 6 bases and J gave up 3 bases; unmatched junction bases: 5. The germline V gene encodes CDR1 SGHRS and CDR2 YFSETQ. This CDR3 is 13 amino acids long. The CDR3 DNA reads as TGCGCCAGCACCGGACAGGAGGACACTGAAGCTTTCTTT. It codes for CASTGQEDTEAFF.

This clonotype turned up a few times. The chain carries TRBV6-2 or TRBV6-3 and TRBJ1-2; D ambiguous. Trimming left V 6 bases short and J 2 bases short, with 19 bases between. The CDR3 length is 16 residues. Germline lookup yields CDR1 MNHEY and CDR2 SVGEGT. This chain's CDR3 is CASSGPIGEENYGYTF. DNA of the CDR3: TGTGCCAGCAGCGGTCCCATTGGGGAGGAGAACTATGGCTACACCTTC.

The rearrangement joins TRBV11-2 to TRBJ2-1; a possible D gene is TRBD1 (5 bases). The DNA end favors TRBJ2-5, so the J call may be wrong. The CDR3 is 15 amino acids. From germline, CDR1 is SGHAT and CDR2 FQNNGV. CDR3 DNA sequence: TGTGCCAGCAGTATAGGGCAGGGCCCCCAAGAGACCCAGTACTTC. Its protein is CASSIGQGPQETQYF.

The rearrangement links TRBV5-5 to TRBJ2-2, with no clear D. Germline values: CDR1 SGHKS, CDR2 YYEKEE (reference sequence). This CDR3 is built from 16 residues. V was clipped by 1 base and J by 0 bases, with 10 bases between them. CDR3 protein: CASSLLGPANTGELFF. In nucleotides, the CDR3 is TGTGCCAGCAGCTTGTTGGGCCCCGCGAACACCGGGGAGCTGTTTTTT.

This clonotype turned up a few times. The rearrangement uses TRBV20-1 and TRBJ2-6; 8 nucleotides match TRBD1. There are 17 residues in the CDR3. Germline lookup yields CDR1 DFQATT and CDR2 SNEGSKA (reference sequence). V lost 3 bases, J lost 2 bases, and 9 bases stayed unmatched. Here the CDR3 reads CSARGRQGAAGANVLTF. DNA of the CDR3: TGCAGTGCTAGGGGTCGGCAGGGGGCCGCTGGGGCCAACGTCCTGACTTTC.

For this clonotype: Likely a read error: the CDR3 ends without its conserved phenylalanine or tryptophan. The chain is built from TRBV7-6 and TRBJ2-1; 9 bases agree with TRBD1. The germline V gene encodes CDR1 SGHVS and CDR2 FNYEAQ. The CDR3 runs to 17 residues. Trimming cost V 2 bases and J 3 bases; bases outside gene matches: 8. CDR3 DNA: TGTGCCAGCAGCTTAACCCCGGGACAGGGTCGCTACAATGAGCAGTTCCTC. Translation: CASSLTPGQGRYNEQFL.

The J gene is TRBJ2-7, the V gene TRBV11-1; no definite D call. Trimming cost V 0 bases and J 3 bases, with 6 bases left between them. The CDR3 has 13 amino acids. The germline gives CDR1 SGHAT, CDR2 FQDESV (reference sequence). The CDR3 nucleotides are TGTGCCAGCAGCTTAGCACTAAACTACGAGCAGTACTTC. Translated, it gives CASSLALNYEQYF.

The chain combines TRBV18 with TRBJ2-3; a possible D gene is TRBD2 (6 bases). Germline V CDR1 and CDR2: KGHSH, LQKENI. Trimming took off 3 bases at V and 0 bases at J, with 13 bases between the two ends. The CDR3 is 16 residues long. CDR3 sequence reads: CASSPGAGLSTDTQYF. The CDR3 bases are TGTGCCAGCTCACCTGGGGCGGGGCTGAGCACAGATACGCAGTATTTT.

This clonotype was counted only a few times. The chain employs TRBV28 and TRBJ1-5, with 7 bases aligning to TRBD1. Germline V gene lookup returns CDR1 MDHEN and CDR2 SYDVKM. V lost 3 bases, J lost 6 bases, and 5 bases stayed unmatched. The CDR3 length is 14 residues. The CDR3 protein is CASSLGQSRQPQHF. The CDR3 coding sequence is TGTGCCAGCAGTTTGGGACAGTCACGTCAGCCCCAGCATTTT.

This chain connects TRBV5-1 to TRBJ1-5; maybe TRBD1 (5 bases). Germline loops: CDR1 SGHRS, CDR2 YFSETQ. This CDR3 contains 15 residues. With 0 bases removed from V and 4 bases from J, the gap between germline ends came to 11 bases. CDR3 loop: CASSLEGLGNQPQHF. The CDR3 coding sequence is TGCGCCAGCAGCTTGGAGGGGCTGGGTAATCAGCCCCAGCATTTT.